The present entry profiles one T cell receptor (beta chain) with its context. Data came from immunoSEQ multiplex PCR; TCRdb stores just in-frame clones and leaves some out. This table holds 70,000 or so clones, about 93% found once. The sample belongs to a study of T cell changes during pregnancy in multiple sclerosis. Germline trimming cut 5 bases from V and 4 bases from J; bases unmatched to any gene: 13. CDR3 length: 16 amino acids. Germline V gene lookup returns CDR1 SGHTA and CDR2 FQGNSA. The genes are TRBV7-2 and TRBJ2-7; 8 bases agree with TRBD1. This TCR came from a female donor with multiple sclerosis, enrolled in a pregnancy study. Sequences were derived from CD4+ T cells from peripheral blood mononuclear cells, sampled before pregnancy. CDR3 in amino acids: CASSPIQDRVNYEQYF. The CDR3 DNA reads TGTGCCAGCAGCCCCATCCAGGACAGGGTAAATTACGAGCAGTACTTC.